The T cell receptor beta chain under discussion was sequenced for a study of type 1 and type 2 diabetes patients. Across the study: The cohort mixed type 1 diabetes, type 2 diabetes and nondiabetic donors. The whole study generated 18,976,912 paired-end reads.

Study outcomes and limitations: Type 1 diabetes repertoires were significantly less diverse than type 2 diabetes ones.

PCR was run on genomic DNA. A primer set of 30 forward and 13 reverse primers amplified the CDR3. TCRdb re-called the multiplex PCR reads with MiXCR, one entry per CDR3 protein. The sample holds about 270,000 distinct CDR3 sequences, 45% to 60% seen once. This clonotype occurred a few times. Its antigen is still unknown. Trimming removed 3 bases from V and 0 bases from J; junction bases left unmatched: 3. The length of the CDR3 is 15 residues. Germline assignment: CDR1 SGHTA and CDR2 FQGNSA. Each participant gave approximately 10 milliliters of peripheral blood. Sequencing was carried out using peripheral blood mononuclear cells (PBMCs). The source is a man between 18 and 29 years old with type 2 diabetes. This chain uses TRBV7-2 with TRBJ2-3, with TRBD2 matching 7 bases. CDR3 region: CASSLSGVSTDTQYF. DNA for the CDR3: TGTGCCAGCAGCTTGAGCGGGGTTAGCACAGATACGCAGTATTTT.